These T cell receptor beta chains were read from a single sample in a study of control samples from healthy donors and cancer patients. Method: immunoSEQ multiplex PCR; TCRdb's copy keeps in-frame clones and lacks some. The repertoire holds 90,000 to 150,000 clones, with about 89% as singletons. The sequencing sample was made of blood. The receptor source for this set is a woman between 18 and 29 years old in good health. Each CDR3 is given with its conserved first and last residue. D genes are given only for firm matches. Part of the rows lack a size; the others show once, few, many or a class for expanded clones.

d_gene | j_gene | abundance | v_gene | CDR3aa | CDR3nt
. | TRBJ2-3 | . | TRBV5-4 | CASSFPKGGTDTQYF | TGTGCCAGCAGCTTCCCCAAGGGAGGCACAGATACGCAGTATTTT
. | TRBJ2-3 | once | TRBV19 | CASSIDSWQGTQYF | TGTGCCAGTAGTATAGACTCTTGGCAGGGAACGCAGTATTTT
. | TRBJ1-6 | . | TRBV6-1 | CASSVQGGNGISPLHF | TGTGCCAGCAGTGTCCAAGGGGGGAATGGGATTTCACCCCTCCACTTT
TRBD1 | TRBJ1-2 | . | TRBV29-1 | CSVGTGDYGYTF | TGCAGCGTTGGGACAGGGGACTATGGCTACACCTTC
. | TRBJ2-7 | . | TRBV4-3 | CASSQNGGASYEQYF | TGCGCCAGCAGCCAGAACGGGGGCGCCTCCTACGAGCAGTACTTC
. | TRBJ1-5 | . | TRBV7-8 | CASSLRRGRDQPQHF | TGTGCCAGCAGCTTAAGGCGGGGTCGGGATCAGCCCCAGCATTTT
. | TRBJ1-3 | . | TRBV28 | CASSFGGPRNTIYF | TGTGCCAGCAGTTTTGGGGGTCCTAGAAACACCATATATTTT
TRBD1 | TRBJ1-2 | . | TRBV3-1/TRBV3-2 | CASRHGQGSYGYTF | TGTGCCAGCAGACATGGACAGGGAAGCTATGGCTACACCTTC
TRBD1 | TRBJ1-2 | . | TRBV5-1 | CASSGAGTGDYGYTF | TGCGCCAGCAGCGGAGCCGGGACAGGGGATTATGGCTACACCTTC
. | TRBJ2-5 | . | TRBV3-1/TRBV3-2 | CASSHSSVKETQYF | TGTGCCAGCAGCCATTCTTCTGTAAAAGAGACCCAGTACTTC
TRBD2 | TRBJ2-3 | . | TRBV10-3 | CAIIRTSGGVMGTDTQYF | TGTGCCATCATCCGGACTAGCGGGGGGGTTATGGGCACAGATACGCAGTATTTT
TRBD2 | TRBJ2-7 | once | TRBV27 | CASSLYPRTRLNF | TGTGCCAGCAGTTTATACCCCAGGACTAGATTGAACTTC
. | TRBJ1-3 | . | TRBV6-1 | CASSERVSGNTIYF | TGTGCCAGCAGTGAAAGGGTCTCTGGAAACACCATATATTTT
. | TRBJ2-7 | . | TRBV30 | CAWSMSSSTYEQYF | TGTGCCTGGAGTATGTCTAGCAGTACCTACGAGCAGTACTTC
TRBD2 | TRBJ2-1 | . | TRBV30 | CAWSRPLAGGPYNEQFF | TGTGCCTGGTCCCGGCCGTTAGCGGGAGGACCATACAATGAGCAGTTCTTC
TRBD1 | TRBJ1-1 | . | TRBV18 | CASSKTYRGKNTEAFF | TGTGCCAGCTCAAAGACATACAGGGGAAAGAACACTGAAGCTTTCTTT
TRBD2 | TRBJ2-7 | . | TRBV28 | CASSLRLAGAFRDFEQYF | TGTGCCAGCAGTTTGAGGCTAGCGGGAGCCTTCCGAGATTTCGAGCAGTACTTC
. | TRBJ2-1 | . | TRBV28 | CASRGYNEQFF | TGTGCCAGCAGGGGGTACAATGAGCAGTTCTTC
TRBD1 | TRBJ1-1 | . | TRBV25-1 | CASSGDRGAYTEAFF | TGTGCCAGCAGTGGGGACAGGGGCGCGTACACTGAAGCTTTCTTT
. | TRBJ2-3 | . | TRBV7-2 | CASSLAGERDTQYF | TGTGCCAGCAGCTTAGCGGGGGAGCGAGATACGCAGTATTTT
TRBD2 | TRBJ2-1 | . | TRBV7-2 | CASNLGGLASHNEQFF | TGTGCCAGCAACCTAGGCGGACTAGCGAGTCACAATGAGCAGTTCTTC
TRBD2 | TRBJ2-5 | . | TRBV9 | CASSVGTSGYQETQYF | TGTGCCAGCAGCGTAGGGACTAGCGGATATCAAGAGACCCAGTACTTC
TRBD2 | TRBJ2-1 | . | TRBV3-1/TRBV3-2 | CASSQDLPGTSVVDEQFF | TGTGCCAGCAGCCAAGACCTGCCCGGGACTAGCGTTGTCGATGAGCAGTTCTTC
TRBD2 | TRBJ2-7 | . | TRBV7-9 | CASSLWPGLAPSSYEQYF | TGTGCCAGCAGCTTATGGCCGGGACTAGCGCCAAGCTCCTACGAGCAGTACTTC
TRBD2 | TRBJ2-1 | . | TRBV29-1 | CSAEGLAGGPAWNEQFF | TGCAGCGCTGAGGGACTAGCGGGAGGGCCTGCGTGGAATGAGCAGTTCTTC
. | TRBJ1-3 | . | TRBV29-1 | CSVDPERSGNTIYF | TGCAGCGTTGACCCGGAACGCTCTGGAAACACCATATATTTT
. | TRBJ2-7 | once | TRBV28 | CASSGNGEWQYF | TGTGCCAGCAGTGGAAATGGGGAGTGGCAGTACTTC
. | TRBJ2-7 | . | TRBV12-3/TRBV12-4 | CASKAGNTYEQYF | TGTGCCAGCAAAGCCGGGAATACCTACGAGCAGTACTTC
. | TRBJ2-5 | . | TRBV4-1 | CASSQVGTPQETQYF | TGCGCCAGCAGCCAAGTTGGGACACCCCAAGAGACCCAGTACTTC